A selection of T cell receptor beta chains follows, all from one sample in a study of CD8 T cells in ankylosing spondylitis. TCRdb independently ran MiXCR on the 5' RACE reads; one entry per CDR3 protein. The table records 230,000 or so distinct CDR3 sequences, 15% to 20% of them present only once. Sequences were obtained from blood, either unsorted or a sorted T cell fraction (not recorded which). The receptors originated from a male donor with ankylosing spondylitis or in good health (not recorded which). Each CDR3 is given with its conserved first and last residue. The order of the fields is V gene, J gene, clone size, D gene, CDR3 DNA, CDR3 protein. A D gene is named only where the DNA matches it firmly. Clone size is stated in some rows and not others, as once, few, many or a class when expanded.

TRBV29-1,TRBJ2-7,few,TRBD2,TGCAGCGCTGTAGTTTGGGAGCGGGAGGGCCTAGACGAGCAGTACTTC,CSAVVWEREGLDEQYF
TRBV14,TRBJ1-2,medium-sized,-,TGTGCCAGCAGCCAAGAAGATAGGGGTACCCTCTATGGCTACACCTTC,CASSQEDRGTLYGYTF
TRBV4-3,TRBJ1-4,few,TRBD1,TGCGCCAGCAGCCAAGACAGGGGGCTTAGTGAAAAACTGTTTTTT,CASSQDRGLSEKLFF
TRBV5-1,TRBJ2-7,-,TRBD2,TGCGCCAGCAGCTCCCTAGCGGGAGGGGACTACGAGCAGTACTTC,CASSSLAGGDYEQYF
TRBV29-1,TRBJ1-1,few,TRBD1,TGCAGCGTTGATAACAGGGGGCGTGAAGCTTTCTTT,CSVDNRGREAFF
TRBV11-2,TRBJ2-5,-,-,TGTGCCAGCAGCTTAGAAAAAGAGACCCAGTACTTC,CASSLEKETQYF
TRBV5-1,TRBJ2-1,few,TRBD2,TGCGCCAGCAGCTTTTTCAGCGGGAGGGCCTCGGAGCAGTTCTTC,CASSFFSGRASEQFF
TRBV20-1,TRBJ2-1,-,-,TGCAGTGCTAGAGCTAGGGCTGCCTCTGGGAATGAGCAGTTCTTC,CSARARAASGNEQFF
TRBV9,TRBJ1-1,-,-,TGTGCCAGCAGCCATTCACAGGACCTGAACACTGAAGCTTTCTTT,CASSHSQDLNTEAFF
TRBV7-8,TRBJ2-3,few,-,TGTGCCAGCAGCTTATACGGGGTGGATACGCAGTATTTT,CASSLYGVDTQYF
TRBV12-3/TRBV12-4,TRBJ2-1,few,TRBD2,TGTGCCAGCAGTGGCATGCTAGCGGGAAGGGATGAGCAGTTCTTC,CASSGMLAGRDEQFF
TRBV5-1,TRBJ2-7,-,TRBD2,TGCGCCAGCAGCCCCCGCGGGAGGCCCTACGAGCAGTACTTC,CASSPRGRPYEQYF
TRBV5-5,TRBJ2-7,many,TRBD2,TGTGCCAGCAGCTCGGGGGGGGTCACCTCCTACGAGCAGTACTTC,CASSSGGVTSYEQYF
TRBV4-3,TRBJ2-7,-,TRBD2,TGCGCCAGCAGCCAAGATTCGGGGGAGGGCCCCTACGAGCAGTACTTC,CASSQDSGEGPYEQYF
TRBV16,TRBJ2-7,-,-,TGTGCCAGCAGCCAATCAACAGCCTACGAGCAGTACTTC,CASSQSTAYEQYF
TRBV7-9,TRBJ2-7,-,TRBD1,TGTGCCAGCAGCCACGGGGACAGGGGAACCTACGAGCAGTACTTC,CASSHGDRGTYEQYF
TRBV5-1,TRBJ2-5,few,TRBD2,TGCGCCAGCAGCGTGACTAGCGGGAGTGGAGAGACCCAGTACTTC,CASSVTSGSGETQYF
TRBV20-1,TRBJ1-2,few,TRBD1,TGCAGTGCTAGAGATGTAACCATAACAGGGGCGGAGGGCTACACCTTC,CSARDVTITGAEGYTF
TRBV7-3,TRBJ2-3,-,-,TGTGCCAGCAGCCGGGTGGGGCAGGGAAACACAGATTCGCAGTATTTT,CASSRVGQGNTDSQYF
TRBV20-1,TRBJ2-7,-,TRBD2,TGCAGTGTTCAGCTAGCGGAGGGCCGCTTGTCTTACGAGCAGTACTTC,CSVQLAEGRLSYEQYF
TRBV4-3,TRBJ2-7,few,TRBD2,TGCGCCAGCAGCCCGGGACTAGCGGGAGTTGGCAACGAGCAGTACTTC,CASSPGLAGVGNEQYF
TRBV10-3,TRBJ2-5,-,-,TGTGCCAGTCAGCTGACCCAGTACTTC,CASQLTQYF
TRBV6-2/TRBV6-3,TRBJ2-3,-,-,TGTGCCAGCAGTTACGCACCGTCGGACTCGCACACAGATACGCAGTATTTT,CASSYAPSDSHTDTQYF
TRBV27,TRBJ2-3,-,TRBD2,TGTGCCAGCAGTTTATCCCCTAGCGGGAATTCTACGCAGTATTTT,CASSLSPSGNSTQYF
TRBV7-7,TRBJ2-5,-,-,TGTGCTAGCAGCCCTTGGGGGGCACCCCGGGAGACCCAGTACTTC,CASSPWGAPRETQYF
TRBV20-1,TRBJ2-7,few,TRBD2,TGCAGTGCTAGACTACTAGCGGGACAGGCCTACGAGCAGTACTTC,CSARLLAGQAYEQYF
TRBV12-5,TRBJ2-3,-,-,TGTGCTAGTGGTTTGTGGGCTACTGATACGCAGTATTTT,CASGLWATDTQYF
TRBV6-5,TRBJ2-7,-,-,TGTGCCAGCAGTTACTACGATGCCTCCTACGAGCAGTACTTC,CASSYYDASYEQYF
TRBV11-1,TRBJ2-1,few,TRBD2,TGTGCCAGCAGCATGGGGCTAGCGGGAGTTAATGAGCAGTTCTTC,CASSMGLAGVNEQFF
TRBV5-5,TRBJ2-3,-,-,TGTGCCAGCAGCTCCCGACTCGGCGCAGATACGCAGTATTTT,CASSSRLGADTQYF
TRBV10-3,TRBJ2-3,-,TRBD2,TGTGCCATCACCATGGGACTAGCGGGAGATACGCAGTATTTT,CAITMGLAGDTQYF
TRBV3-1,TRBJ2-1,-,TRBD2,TGTGCCAGCAGCCAAGTTCTGTCCGGGACTAGCGGGATTAGCTCCTACAATGAGCAGTTCTTC,CASSQVLSGTSGISSYNEQFF
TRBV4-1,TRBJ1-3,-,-,TGCGCCAGCAGCCAAGATTATTTAGGCCCCGACTCAGGAAACACCATATATTTT,CASSQDYLGPDSGNTIYF
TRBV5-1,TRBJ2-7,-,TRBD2,TGCGCCAGCAGCTCTTCGGAGGGAGGGGCTGCCGAGCAGTACTTC,CASSSSEGGAAEQYF
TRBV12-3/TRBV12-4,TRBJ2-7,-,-,TGTGCCAGCAGCGAAGCCGGGGGATTCTACGAGCAGTACTTC,CASSEAGGFYEQYF
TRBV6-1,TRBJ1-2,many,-,TGTGCCAGCAGTCCCCCCGGGGGTGATGGCTACACCTTC,CASSPPGGDGYTF
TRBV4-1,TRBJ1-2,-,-,TGCGCCAGCAGCCAAGATAGCGATTTGTGGGACTCCTATGGCTACACCTTC,CASSQDSDLWDSYGYTF
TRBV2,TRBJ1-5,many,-,TGTGCCAGCAGTGTTGGCCGATTGAGTGCGCCCCAGCATTTT,CASSVGRLSAPQHF
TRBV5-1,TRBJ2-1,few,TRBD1,TGCGCCAGCAGCGGGGGGACAGGGAGGTTTCGCAATGAGCAGTTCTTC,CASSGGTGRFRNEQFF
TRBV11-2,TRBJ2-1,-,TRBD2,TGTGCCAGCAGCTTAGCGGGAGGGGTGCTCAATGAGCAGTTCTTC,CASSLAGGVLNEQFF
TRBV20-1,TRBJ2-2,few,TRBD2,TGCAGTGCCCTCCCGCGGGAGAGGGCCGGGGAGCTGTTTTTT,CSALPRERAGELFF
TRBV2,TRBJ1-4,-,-,TGTGCCAGCAGTGACCCCAGGGAGGATGAAAAACTGTTTTTT,CASSDPREDEKLFF
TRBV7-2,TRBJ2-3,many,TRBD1,TGTGCCGGGTGGACAGGGCGCACAGATACGCAGTATTTT,CAGWTGRTDTQYF
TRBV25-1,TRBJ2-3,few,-,TGTGCCAGCAGTGAATTCACCCTCACAGATACGCAGTATTTT,CASSEFTLTDTQYF
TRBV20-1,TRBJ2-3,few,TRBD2,TGCAGTGCCTCCGGACTAGCGGATAGCACAGATACGCAGTATTTT,CSASGLADSTDTQYF
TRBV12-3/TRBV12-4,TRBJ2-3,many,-,TGTGCCAGCAGTCAGACTAGCACAGATACGCAGTATTTT,CASSQTSTDTQYF
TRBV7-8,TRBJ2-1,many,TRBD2,TGTGCCAGCAGCTTACTCCCGGGAGGTGAGGGTAATGAGCAGTTCTTC,CASSLLPGGEGNEQFF
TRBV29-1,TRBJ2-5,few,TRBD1,TGCAGCGTTGAAGGGGTCACCTTTAGGGACAGCTTTGTAGAGACCCAGTACTTC,CSVEGVTFRDSFVETQYF
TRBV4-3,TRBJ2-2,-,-,TGCGCCAGCAGCCAAGACTCTCCCGGGGAGCTGTTTTTT,CASSQDSPGELFF
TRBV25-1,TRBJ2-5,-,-,TGTGCCAGCACCCCGGATGAGGACTACCGACCTATTTTCTTC,CASTPDEDYRPIFF
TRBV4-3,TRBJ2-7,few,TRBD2,TGCGCCAGCAGCCAAGATCGGGGGGGGCTATACGAGCAGTACTTC,CASSQDRGGLYEQYF
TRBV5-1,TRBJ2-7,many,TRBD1,TGCGCCAGCAGTCCGGGACAGGGGGCGATTGGGTCCTACGAGCAGTACTTC,CASSPGQGAIGSYEQYF
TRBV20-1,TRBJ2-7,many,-,TGCAGTGCTAGAGATAACCTAGCGCGAAACTCCTACGAGCAGTACTTC,CSARDNLARNSYEQYF
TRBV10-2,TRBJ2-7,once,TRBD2,TGCGCCAGCAGGGGACGAGCGGGAGGGGAAATCTACGAGCAGTACTTC,CASRGRAGGEIYEQYF
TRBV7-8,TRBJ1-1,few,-,TGTGCCAGCAGCTTTGGCCTGCCTGAAGCTTTCTTT,CASSFGLPEAFF
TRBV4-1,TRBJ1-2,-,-,TGCGCCAGCGCGGCCCCCGATGGCTACACCTTC,CASAAPDGYTF
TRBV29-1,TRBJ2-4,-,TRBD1,TGCAGCGTTGACCCCGGGACAGGCAAAAACATTCAGTACTTC,CSVDPGTGKNIQYF
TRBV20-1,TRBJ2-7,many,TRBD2,TGCAGTGCTAGAGATCCGGGGGAGGGTACCTACGAGCAGTACTTC,CSARDPGEGTYEQYF